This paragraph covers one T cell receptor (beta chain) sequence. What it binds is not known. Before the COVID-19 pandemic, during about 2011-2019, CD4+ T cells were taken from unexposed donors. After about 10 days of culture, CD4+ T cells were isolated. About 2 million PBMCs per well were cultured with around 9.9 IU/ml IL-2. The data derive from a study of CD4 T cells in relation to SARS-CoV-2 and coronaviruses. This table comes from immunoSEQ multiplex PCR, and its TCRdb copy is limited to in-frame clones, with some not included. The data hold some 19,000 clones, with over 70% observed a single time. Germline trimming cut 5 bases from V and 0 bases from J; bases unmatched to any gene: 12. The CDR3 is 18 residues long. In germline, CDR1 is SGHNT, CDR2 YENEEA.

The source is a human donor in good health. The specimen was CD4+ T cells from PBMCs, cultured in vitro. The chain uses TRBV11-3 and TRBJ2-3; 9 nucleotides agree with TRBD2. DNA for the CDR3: TGTGCCAGCAGCCAAACCGGGACTAGCCGGACGAGCACAGATACGCAGTATTTT. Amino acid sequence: CASSQTGTSRTSTDTQYF.